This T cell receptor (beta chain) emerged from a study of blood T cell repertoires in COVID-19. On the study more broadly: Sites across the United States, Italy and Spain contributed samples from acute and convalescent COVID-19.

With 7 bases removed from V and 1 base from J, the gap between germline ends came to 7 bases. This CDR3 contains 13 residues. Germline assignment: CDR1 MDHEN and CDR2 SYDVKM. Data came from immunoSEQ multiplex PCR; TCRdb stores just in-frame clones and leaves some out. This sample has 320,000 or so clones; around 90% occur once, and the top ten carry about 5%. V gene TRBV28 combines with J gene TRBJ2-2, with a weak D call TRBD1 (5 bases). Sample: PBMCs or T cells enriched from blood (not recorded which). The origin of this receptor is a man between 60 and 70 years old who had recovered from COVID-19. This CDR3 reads CASITGNTGELFF. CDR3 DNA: TGTGCCAGCATTACAGGGAACACCGGGGAGCTGTTTTTT.